This T cell receptor (beta chain) was found in a study of neurological immune-mediated disorders (dated by TCRdb to about 2019). A note on the overall study: Among the approximately 35 multiple sclerosis patients, relapsing-remitting MS accounted for some 30 and secondary progressive MS accounted for 3. Peripheral blood TCR-beta repertoires from HTLV-I-associated myelopathy (HAM/TSP) patients, multiple sclerosis patients and healthy controls were compared by UMI-based sequencing. Alongside PBMC samples, the set of about 100 TCR-beta libraries contained longitudinal samples, technical triplicates, and paired CD4+ and CD8+ T-cell subsets that had been sorted. The cohort included some 68 subjects: approximately 14 with HAM/TSP, approximately 35 with multiple sclerosis, and about 20 healthy controls. General study outcomes and caveats: TCR clonal expansion was highest in HAM/TSP patients and lowest in MS patients, with MS patients falling below even healthy controls. Expanded clones from different subjects shared no identical CDR3 amino acid sequences, which suggests that TCR-beta repertoires were private in all groups. Phylogenetic analysis grouped repertoires from 18 of 34 MS patients into a cluster of related CDR3 sequences, suggesting a possible repertoire-level signature. No association of the MS cluster with clinical or MRI features was observed, and the need for larger cohorts was stated by the authors.

Libraries from unsorted PBMCs were made from 2 million PBMCs kept in RNAlater at -80 degrees C until RNA extraction. The multiple sclerosis patients were enrolled in a US clinical protocol that evaluated disease progression with magnetic resonance imaging. PBMCs were separated from peripheral blood using Ficoll-Hypaque density gradient centrifugation and then cryopreserved in liquid nitrogen. In this sample, this clonotype turned up many times. Its specific antigen is unknown. The input lacks base qualities; no much larger clone sits a single base away. To synthesize cDNA, template-switch 5'RACE was performed with a primer carrying a 10-nucleotide random unique molecular identifier so that each TCR transcript was tagged. Every sequencing run yielded over 160 million TCR-beta sequences covering 15-18 subjects. The RNeasy kit was used for extraction of total RNA. TCR-beta VDJ regions were amplified with primers for the TCR constant region and the 5'RACE anchor, using the KAPA Real-time Library Amplification kit. Sample indexes and Illumina adaptors were added in a first PCR, after which library yield was increased in a second PCR. After Ampure bead purification, the TCR product of roughly 650 bp was size-selected on a 2% E-gel SizeSelection system. Before pooling, library quality was assessed on a Bioanalyzer, concentration was determined with Qubit, and library quantification was performed with the Kapa Library Quantification kit. Libraries were sequenced paired-end 2 x 150 bp on an Illumina HiSeq 2500. To increase sequence diversity, 25-30% phiX was spiked into each library pool. The authors' analysis ran thus. Quality-filtered reads were processed with the UMI-based MiGEC pipeline, which removed over 75% of raw TCR sequences during error correction. VDJ genes were aligned to IMGT germline references, and clonotypes were defined by unique CDR3 amino acid sequence plus V-J genes. VDJtools evaluated clonal expansion, Shannon diversity and CDR3 relatedness (CalcPairwiseDistances, ClusterSamples); CLCbio workbench built phylogenetic trees. Clones with at least 8 unique UMIs were defined as expanded, with this threshold being based on coefficient-of-variation modelling across technical triplicates. Using fastp trimming at Q25 and MiXCR clonotype assembly, TCRdb reanalyzed the public sequencing data and kept in-frame beta chains. For every CDR3 protein sequence, its rows merge into one entry that carries the most common genes and DNA. TCRdb's processing, not the authors' own work, is the source of the V and J calls. The sample yields roughly 75,000 distinct CDR3 sequences; about 2.5% were counted once. Of the sample, 0.95% to 1.3% is held by the ten largest clones.

Material for sequencing was PBMCs. This TCR derives from a woman aged 25 to 39 with multiple sclerosis.

The DNA sequence reads TGTGCCAGCAGCTTGGCTCCCAAGGGAAACTATGGCTACACCTTC. This codes for CASSLAPKGNYGYTF. Here the chain combines TRBV5-6 and TRBJ1-2; the D gene lacks a confident call. Spanning cysteine to phenylalanine, the CDR3 consists of 15 amino acids. The CDR3 DNA has 45 bases and is translated from base 1. The trim is 0 bases for V and 2 bases for J, with a gap of 11 bases between the germline ends. CDR1 and CDR2 were assigned from the germline V gene as SGHDT and YYEEEE.